One sample yielded the 30 T cell receptor beta chains listed below, sequenced in a study of blood T cell repertoires in COVID-19. This table comes from immunoSEQ multiplex PCR, and its TCRdb copy is limited to in-frame clones, with some not included. The sample includes roughly 310,000 clones, roughly 90% of them seen just once. The sequenced sample was PBMCs or T cells enriched from blood (not recorded which). Source of these receptors: a man between 60 and 75 years old who had recovered from COVID-19.

The gene calls are TRBV24-1 and TRBJ1-2; tentative D call: TRBD1 (5 bases). With 7 bases removed from V and 1 base from J, the gap between germline ends came to 9 bases. The germline V gene has CDR1 KGHDR and CDR2 SFDVKD. CDR3 size: 13 residues. CDR3 loop: CATSAGFNYGYTF. The CDR3 DNA follows: TGTGCCACCAGCGCAGGGTTTAACTATGGCTACACCTTC.

The chain is built from TRBV29-1 and TRBJ1-1; a weak D match, TRBD1 (5 bases). V lost 1 base, J lost 0 bases, and 6 bases lay in between. The germline CDR1 and CDR2 sequences are SQVTM and ANQGSEA. This CDR3 is built from 13 residues. CDR3 residues: CSVEGQLNTEAFF. CDR3 bases: TGCAGCGTTGAAGGACAGCTGAACACTGAAGCTTTCTTT.

The genes are TRBV7-9 and TRBJ1-3; unclear D gene. V lost 2 bases and J 0 bases, leaving 8 bases between the germline ends. Germline V CDR1 and CDR2: SEHNR, FQNEAQ (reference sequence). This CDR3 has 15 residues. CDR3 region: CASSLSSRSGNTIYF. CDR3 coding DNA: TGTGCCAGCAGCTTATCTAGCCGCTCTGGAAACACCATATATTTT.

This clone was recorded only once. The gene calls are TRBV30 and TRBJ2-1, with D possibly being TRBD1 (5 bases). The germline V gene has CDR1 GTSNPN and CDR2 SVGIG (reference sequence). V lost 4 bases and J lost 9, with 13 bases in between. The CDR3 is 12 amino acids. The CDR3 DNA sequence: TGTGCCTGGAACCCCGTTGGGGCTGAGCAGTTCTTC. Its translation is CAWNPVGAEQFF.

This rearrangement joins TRBV6-2 or TRBV6-3 to TRBJ1-4; D is unresolved. Trimming took 4 bases from V and 8 from J, leaving 17 bases between them. This CDR3 comprises 15 residues. The germline V gene has CDR1 MNHEY and CDR2 SVGEGT. The CDR3 spells CASSSLAPRGEKLFF. CDR3 nucleotides: TGTGCCAGCAGTTCCTTGGCCCCAAGAGGCGAAAAACTGTTTTTT.

This chain joins TRBV19 and TRBJ2-6; D is undetermined. Between the trimmed V and J ends, which lost 5 bases and 8 bases, there was a span of 10 bases. The length of the CDR3 is 13 residues. Germline V gene sequence: CDR1 LNHDA, CDR2 SQIVND (reference sequence). CDR3 nucleotides: TGTGCCAGTAGTCCCCCCCGGTCCAACGTCCTGACTTTC. Its protein product is CASSPPRSNVLTF.

The rearrangement uses TRBV5-1 and TRBJ2-7; D possibly corresponds to TRBD2 (6 bases). CDR1 is SGHRS and CDR2 is YFSETQ in the germline V gene. This CDR3 comprises 13 residues. V was cut by 2 bases and J by 2 bases, with 8 bases left in between. CDR3 protein: CASSFGGAYEQYF. In DNA, the CDR3 is TGCGCCAGCAGCTTCGGAGGGGCCTACGAGCAGTACTTC.

The chain recombines TRBV18 with TRBJ1-2, with 8 nucleotides matching TRBD1. The junction had 7 bases not matched to a gene; V was cut back by 5 bases and J by 2 bases. CDR1 and CDR2 from the germline V gene are KGHSH and LQKENI. CDR3 length equals 15 residues. CDR3 nucleotide sequence: TGTGCCAGCTCAATAGGGACAGGACGAAACTATGGCTACACCTTC. This gives the protein CASSIGTGRNYGYTF.

This clone was seen just once. The chain combines TRBV13 with TRBJ1-2, with D unclear. The CDR3 totals 15 residues. V was clipped by 6 bases and J by 2 bases, with 16 bases between them. CDR1 and CDR2 from the germline V gene are PRHDT and FYEKMQ (reference sequence). CDR3 protein: CASSYTVKSNYGYTF. CDR3 nucleotide sequence: TGTGCCAGCAGTTATACAGTGAAATCAAACTATGGCTACACCTTC.

The rearrangement joins TRBV5-4 to TRBJ1-6; D is possibly TRBD1 (6 bases). CDR1 is SGHNT and CDR2 is YYREEE in the germline V gene (reference sequence). V was cut by 4 bases and J by 7 bases, with 12 bases left in between. The CDR3 has 14 residues. In nucleotides, the CDR3 is TGTGCCAGCAGCCCCGAGACAGGAAATTCACCCCTCCACTTT. Its translation: CASSPETGNSPLHF.

The V call is TRBV29-1, the J call TRBJ1-2; weak D call: TRBD1 (5 bases). This CDR3 comprises 14 residues. With 3 bases removed from V and 6 bases from J, the gap between germline ends came to 17 bases. Germline CDR1 is SQVTM and CDR2 is ANQGSEA. The CDR3 DNA reads TGCAGCGTTGACGCCAGGACAATCAGCGATGGCTACACCTTC. Protein: CSVDARTISDGYTF.

This clone was seen only a few times. The chain joins TRBV9 to TRBJ2-7, with D perhaps matching TRBD1 (6 bases). This CDR3 comprises 17 residues. Deletions cut 0 bases from V and 5 bases from J, with 21 bases between. Germline V gives CDR1 SGDLS, CDR2 YYNGEE. The CDR3 reads CASSVVDSEQGDHEQYF. In DNA, the CDR3 is TGTGCCAGCAGCGTAGTAGATTCGGAACAGGGAGACCACGAGCAGTACTTC. Looking up the rest from reference TRBV9 and TRBJ2-7 gives the full variable domain: DSGVTQTPKHLITATGQRVTLRCSPRSGDLSVYWYQQSLDQGLQFLIQYYNGEERAKGNILERFSAQQFPDLHSELNLSSLELGDSALYFCASSVVDSEQGDHEQYFGPGTRLTVT.

The rearrangement uses TRBV2 and TRBJ2-5, with D perhaps matching TRBD1 (5 bases). This CDR3 is built from 13 residues. Germline CDR1 is SNHLY and CDR2 is FYNNEI. Deletions cut 4 bases from V and 3 bases from J, with 9 bases between. CDR3 in amino acids: CASSGGSKETQYF. Written as DNA, the CDR3 is TGTGCCAGCAGTGGGGGCTCCAAAGAGACCCAGTACTTC.

The chain couples TRBV7-3 to TRBJ2-5, with D maybe TRBD1 (6 bases). V was trimmed by 6 bases and J by 5 bases, leaving 13 bases between them. The CDR3 runs to 13 residues. The V gene's germline CDR1 is SGHTA and CDR2 FQGTGA. The CDR3 sequence: CASSLYRAETQYF. CDR3 sequence (DNA): TGTGCCAGCAGTCTATACAGGGCGGAGACCCAGTACTTC.

The chain employs TRBV4-2 and TRBJ1-5, with D perhaps matching TRBD1 (5 bases). V lost 1 base, J lost 5 bases, and 6 bases lay in between. Germline V gene lookup returns CDR1 LGHNA and CDR2 YNFKEQ. The CDR3 spans 13 residues. CDR3 region: CASSQVGDQPQHF. The CDR3 DNA sequence: TGTGCCAGCAGCCAAGTAGGGGATCAGCCCCAGCATTTT.

This chain connects TRBV15 to TRBJ1-2, with D tentatively TRBD1 (6 bases). This CDR3 region has 15 residues. V dropped 0 bases and J dropped 6 bases, with 14 bases sitting between them. Looked up from germline, CDR1 is LNHNV and CDR2 is YYDKDF (reference sequence). The CDR3 DNA follows: TGTGCCACCAGCAGAGATCGGACAGAGGCAAATGGCTACACCTTC. This codes for CATSRDRTEANGYTF.

The chain has TRBV7-6 and TRBJ2-4; D is possibly TRBD2 (6 bases). V was cut by 5 bases and J by 0 bases, with 14 bases left in between. The germline V gene has CDR1 SGHVS and CDR2 FNYEAQ. CDR3 length: 16 amino acids. The DNA for the CDR3 is TGTGCCAGCAGCGGGGGTCCGGGACTAGCCAAAAACATTCAGTACTTC. It yields the protein CASSGGPGLAKNIQYF.

The V gene is TRBV3-1 (or the pseudogene TRBV3-2), the J gene TRBJ1-3; possibly TRBD1 for D (6 bases). CDR1 LGHDT and CDR2 YNNKEL come from the germline V gene (reference sequence). This CDR3 region has 16 residues. With 5 bases removed from V and 0 bases from J, the gap between germline ends came to 14 bases. The DNA for the CDR3 is TGTGCCAGCAGCTCCCGGACAGTTCGCTCTGGAAACACCATATATTTT. Translated: CASSSRTVRSGNTIYF.

This clone was observed a handful of times. The chain recombines TRBV4-1 with TRBJ2-1; possibly TRBD2 for D (5 bases). Germline-derived CDR1 and CDR2 are MGHRA and YSYEKL. This CDR3 is 14 amino acids long. The V end lost 4 bases, the J end lost 7 bases, and 14 bases lay between the germline ends. This CDR3 is CASSLGITGNEQFF. The CDR3, as DNA: TGCGCCAGCAGCCTCGGCATCACGGGGAATGAGCAGTTCTTC.

The chain couples TRBV5-1 to TRBJ1-1; D gene ambiguous. Germline V gene sequence: CDR1 SGHRS, CDR2 YFSETQ. Trimming took off 1 base at V and 2 bases at J, with 9 bases between the two ends. This CDR3 spans 14 amino acids. The CDR3 spells CASSLWEGNTEAFF. The DNA of the CDR3 is TGCGCCAGCAGCTTGTGGGAGGGAAACACTGAAGCTTTCTTT.

CDR3 DNA: TGTGCCAGCAGCTTCCGGACTAGCTCTCAAGAGACCCAGTACTTC. Translated, it gives CASSFRTSSQETQYF. V and J are TRBV9 and TRBJ2-5; 8 nucleotides line up with TRBD2. Germline CDR1 reads SGDLS; CDR2 reads YYNGEE. V lost 4 bases, J lost 2 bases, and 7 bases stayed unmatched. The CDR3 runs to 15 residues.

The rearrangement links TRBV3-1 (or the pseudogene TRBV3-2) to TRBJ1-2; perhaps TRBD1 as D (6 bases). V was shortened by 6 bases and J by 8 bases, with 22 bases between the two germline ends. The germline gives CDR1 LGHDT, CDR2 YNNKEL (reference sequence). There are 15 residues in the CDR3. The DNA for the CDR3 is TGTGCCAGCAGAGACAGGCGTGGGGGCGCTGGGGGCTACACCTTC. This sequence encodes CASRDRRGGAGGYTF.

CDR3 in DNA: TGTGCCAGCCGGGGGGGCACCGGGGAGCTGTTTTTT. Its protein is CASRGGTGELFF. V and J are TRBV12-3 or TRBV12-4 and TRBJ2-2; TRBD2 aligns across 8 bases. The CDR3 is 12 residues long. V shed 8 bases and J 4 bases; nucleotides not matched to a gene: 0.

This chain connects TRBV30 to TRBJ2-1, with D possibly being TRBD2 (5 bases). Trimming took off 7 bases at V and 4 bases at J, with 17 bases between the two ends. This CDR3 is 14 amino acids long. Germline V gene data show CDR1 as GTSNPN and CDR2 as SVGIG (reference sequence). The CDR3 coding sequence is TGTGCCTTAAACCGGGATGGCAGATACAATGAGCAGTTCTTC. Protein: CALNRDGRYNEQFF.

This clone is a singleton in its sample. This chain joins TRBV4-2 and TRBJ1-3; 7 positions match TRBD1. J lost 1 base, V lost 0 bases, and 6 bases had no gene match. The germline V gene encodes CDR1 LGHNA and CDR2 YNFKEQ. This CDR3 is built from 17 residues. The CDR3 loop is CASSQDAGGWSGNTIYF. The CDR3 coding sequence is TGTGCCAGCAGCCAAGACGCAGGGGGATGGTCTGGAAACACCATATATTTT.

This clone has only one observation. The chain is built from TRBV19 and TRBJ1-2; D is undetermined. There are 14 residues in the CDR3. Germline-derived CDR1 and CDR2 are LNHDA and SQIVND (reference sequence). V lost 0 bases and J 2 bases, leaving 7 bases between the germline ends. CDR3 DNA: TGTGCCAGTAGTATAGAGGGCACAAACTATGGCTACACCTTC. Protein sequence: CASSIEGTNYGYTF.

In DNA form, the CDR3 reads TGTGCCAGCACCCTTGGAGGGAGGTCCTACGAGCAGTACTTC. This gives the protein CASTLGGRSYEQYF. The chain carries TRBV6-5 and TRBJ2-7, with D possibly TRBD2 on 6 matching bases. The CDR3 runs to 14 residues. V lost 7 bases to trimming and J lost 1 base, with 14 bases between them. Germline-derived CDR1 and CDR2 are MNHEY and SVGAGI.

The gene calls are TRBV6-1 and TRBJ1-5; 10 bases line up with TRBD1. The CDR3 has 17 amino acids. The germline V gene encodes CDR1 MNHNS and CDR2 SASEGT. The ends lost 4 bases at V and 5 bases at J; junction bases unmatched: 11. The CDR3 protein is CASSGQGASGADQPQHF. The CDR3 DNA reads as TGTGCCAGCAGTGGACAGGGGGCCTCGGGGGCGGATCAGCCCCAGCATTTT.

This clone appeared once. The CDR3 protein is CASSGAGTGNAGELFF. Here the CDR3 DNA reads TGCGCCAGCAGCGGAGCCGGGACAGGGAATGCCGGGGAGCTGTTTTTT. V usage is TRBV5-1 and J usage is TRBJ2-2; 9 bases map to TRBD1. In germline, CDR1 is SGHRS, CDR2 YFSETQ. This CDR3 is built from 16 residues. The junction had 10 bases not matched to a gene; V was cut back by 4 bases and J by 6 bases.

The chain uses TRBV5-5 and TRBJ1-6; 10 bases map to TRBD1. This CDR3 is 14 amino acids long. The V and J ends lost 4 bases and 9 bases, in that order; junction bases with no gene match: 4. From germline, CDR1 is SGHKS and CDR2 YYEKEE (reference sequence). CDR3 residues: CASSLGTGVSPLHF. The CDR3 nucleotides read TGTGCCAGCAGCCTGGGGACAGGGGTTTCACCCCTCCACTTT.